What follows are 22 T cell receptor beta chains derived from one specimen sequenced in a study of shared clonotypes between healthy human individuals. The repertoire was sequenced with immunoSEQ multiplex PCR; TCRdb's copy has only in-frame clones and lacks some. The sample holds about 800,000 clones, 90% to 97% seen once. CD45RO-negative, CCR7-selected cells formed the naive CD8 fraction, which excluded terminally differentiated effector memory CD45RA+ cells. The material sequenced was naive CD8+ T cells sorted from blood. These receptors all stem from a man younger than 45 in good health.

V is TRBV7-6 and J is TRBJ2-1, with TRBD2 matching over 9 bases. There are 16 residues in the CDR3. Germline loops: CDR1 SGHVS, CDR2 FNYEAQ. The V segment lost 1 base and the J segment 5 bases; nucleotides outside the gene matches: 6. The CDR3 nucleotides read TGTGCCAGCAGCTTAGAGGGTCCTAGCGGGAACAATGAGCAGTTCTTC. Translating it yields CASSLEGPSGNNEQFF.

V is TRBV2 and J is TRBJ1-2; D is undetermined. CDR1 and CDR2 (germline): SNHLY, FYNNEI. Trimming pared 8 bases from V and 6 bases from J, leaving 19 bases between. The CDR3 sequence is 14 residues long. CDR3 sequence reads: CASPPSGPSDGYTF. In nucleotides, the CDR3 is TGTGCCAGCCCACCCAGTGGGCCCTCAGATGGCTACACCTTC.

The gene calls are TRBV11-2 and TRBJ2-7; D is uncertain. CDR3 size: 15 residues. Germline V gene lookup returns CDR1 SGHAT and CDR2 FQNNGV. The V end lost 1 base, the J end lost 1 base, and 11 bases lay between the germline ends. The CDR3 sequence is CASSLVGSGSYEQYF. Written as DNA, the CDR3 is TGTGCCAGCAGCTTAGTTGGCAGTGGGTCCTACGAGCAGTACTTC.

The V call is TRBV4-1, the J call TRBJ1-4; D is possibly TRBD1 (5 bases). Trimming pared 1 base from V and 8 bases from J, leaving 11 bases between. The CDR3 length is 14 residues. Looked up from germline, CDR1 is MGHRA and CDR2 is YSYEKL. Here the CDR3 reads CASSQVRDYEKLFF. The CDR3 DNA sequence: TGCGCCAGCAGCCAAGTGCGGGACTACGAAAAACTGTTTTTT.

The genes are TRBV5-1 and TRBJ2-7; TRBD2 might be the D (7 bases). The CDR3 has 14 residues. The V gene's germline CDR1 is SGHRS and CDR2 YFSETQ. Between the trimmed V and J ends, which lost 1 base and 2 bases, there was a span of 10 bases. CDR3 sequence (DNA): TGCGCCAGCAGCTTGTCGGGGGGCCCCTACGAGCAGTACTTC. Translation gives CASSLSGGPYEQYF.

This chain joins TRBV28 and TRBJ2-1; D unclear. The germline V and J ends were trimmed by 5 bases and 6 bases, with 11 bases remaining between them. This CDR3 spans 13 amino acids. The germline V gene encodes CDR1 MDHEN and CDR2 SYDVKM. CDR3 region: CASSVTEFNEQFF. The CDR3 DNA reads as TGTGCCAGCAGTGTAACAGAATTCAATGAGCAGTTCTTC.

Turning to this clone: This CDR3 is also generated by other DNA sequences in the sample. The J gene is TRBJ2-7, the V gene TRBV15, with D perhaps matching TRBD2 (6 bases). Germline assignment: CDR1 LNHNV and CDR2 YYDKDF (reference sequence). Trimming took off 0 bases at V and 4 bases at J, with 13 bases between the two ends. The CDR3 totals 15 residues. The CDR3 reads CATSRDLGGSYEQYF. In DNA, the CDR3 is TGTGCCACCAGCAGAGATCTCGGGGGATCATACGAGCAGTACTTC.

The gene calls are TRBV7-2 and TRBJ2-7; tentative D call: TRBD2 (6 bases). Between the trimmed V and J ends, which lost 1 base and 2 bases, there was a span of 9 bases. Germline CDR1 is SGHTA and CDR2 is FQGNSA. The CDR3 covers 14 residues. The CDR3 DNA is TGTGCCAGCAGCTTAGGACTAGGACCCTACGAGCAGTACTTC. It is translated as CASSLGLGPYEQYF.

The chain links TRBV19 to TRBJ2-3, with 14 nucleotides matching TRBD2. The germline CDR1 and CDR2 sequences are LNHDA and SQIVND (reference sequence). V trimming: 4 bases; J trimming: 3 bases; junction bases outside the gene matches: 12. The CDR3 contains 19 residues. The CDR3 nucleotides read TGTGCCAGTAGTACGGGACTAGCGGGAGCCATTATCACAACAGATACGCAGTATTTT. It is translated as CASSTGLAGAIITTDTQYF.

The chain employs TRBV7-8 and TRBJ2-5, with a tentative D call TRBD1 (5 bases). CDR1 is SGHVS and CDR2 is FQNEAQ in the germline V gene. Deletions cut 5 bases from V and 0 bases from J, with 13 bases between. The CDR3 spans 15 residues. As DNA, the CDR3 is TGTGCCAGCAGCCTCCTCCTCAGGGACCAAGAGACCCAGTACTTC. Protein: CASSLLLRDQETQYF.

Remarks on this clone: This sample includes further DNA sequences coding for the same CDR3. J is TRBJ1-1 and V is TRBV19; no clear D. The CDR3 sequence is 13 residues long. V was trimmed by 3 bases and J by 1 base, leaving 6 bases between them. Germline lookup yields CDR1 LNHDA and CDR2 SQIVND (reference sequence). The CDR3 loop reads CASSINRNTEAFF. For the CDR3, the DNA is TGTGCCAGTAGTATCAACAGGAACACTGAAGCTTTCTTT.

About this clone: Other DNA sequences in the same sample also yield this CDR3. The chain has TRBV27 and TRBJ2-7; 9 bases are shared with TRBD1. Germline V gene data show CDR1 as MNHEY and CDR2 as SMNVEV (reference sequence). The CDR3 length is 14 residues. V dropped 5 bases and J dropped 2; count of bases not matched to a gene: 4. As DNA, the CDR3 is TGTGCCAGCAGTCTCGGACAGGGGACCTACGAGCAGTACTTC. Residues: CASSLGQGTYEQYF.

The V and J genes are TRBV6-5 and TRBJ2-7; D uncertain. The V gene lost 3 bases and the J gene lost 3 bases, with 12 bases spanning the gap. There are 14 residues in the CDR3. The germline gives CDR1 MNHEY, CDR2 SVGAGI. The CDR3 bases are TGTGCCAGCAGTTATAGTGAAAGTTACTACGAGCAGTACTTC. This sequence encodes CASSYSESYYEQYF.

The chain recombines TRBV7-9 with TRBJ2-2; 13 bases are shared with TRBD2. V lost 4 bases, J lost 3 bases, and 11 bases stayed unmatched. The CDR3 spans 19 residues. Germline V CDR1 and CDR2: SEHNR, FQNEAQ (reference sequence). The CDR3 coding sequence is TGTGCCAGCAGCTCCTATCGGACTAGCGGGAGTTTGGACACCGGGGAGCTGTTTTTT. This encodes CASSSYRTSGSLDTGELFF.

The V gene is TRBV7-7, the J gene TRBJ2-1; 8 bases align to TRBD2. Germline lookup yields CDR1 SSHAT and CDR2 FNYEAQ (reference sequence). The CDR3 runs 15 residues. V shed 1 base and J 7 bases; nucleotides not matched to a gene: 6. The CDR3 region has the DNA TGTGCCAGCAGCTTAGGCCCCGGGGGGGGGAATGAGCAGTTCTTC. Translating gives CASSLGPGGGNEQFF.

The chain has TRBV6-6 and TRBJ2-1; D is undetermined. Germline V gives CDR1 MNHNY, CDR2 SVGAGI (reference sequence). V gave up 9 bases and J gave up 1 base, with 19 bases separating them. CDR3 length equals 16 residues. The CDR3 sequence: CASRALKWNSYNEQFF. For the CDR3, the DNA is TGTGCCAGTAGGGCCTTGAAATGGAATTCCTACAATGAGCAGTTCTTC.

This chain uses TRBV7-2 with TRBJ2-2; a weak D match, TRBD2 (5 bases). V gave up 2 bases and J gave up 2 bases, with 12 bases separating them. The CDR3 is made up of 16 amino acids. Germline V gives CDR1 SGHTA, CDR2 FQGNSA. The CDR3 here is CASSLYTSLNTGELFF. The CDR3 DNA follows: TGTGCCAGCAGCTTATATACTAGTTTAAACACCGGGGAGCTGTTTTTT.

The rearrangement links TRBV15 to TRBJ2-7; D possibly uses TRBD1 or TRBD2 (6 bases each). Deletions cut 3 bases from V and 0 bases from J, with 12 bases between. Per germline, CDR1 LNHNV and CDR2 YYDKDF (reference sequence). This CDR3 contains 15 residues. The CDR3 sequence is CATSSRGHPSYEQYF. The CDR3, as DNA: TGTGCCACCAGCAGTCGGGGGCACCCCTCCTACGAGCAGTACTTC. The full variable domain, rest sourced from reference TRBV15 and TRBJ2-7, is DAMVIQNPRYQVTQFGKPVTLSCSQTLNHNVMYWYQQKSSQAPKLLFHYYDKDFNNEADTPDNFQSRRPNTSFCFLDIRSPGLGDTAMYLCATSSRGHPSYEQYFGPGTRLTVT.

In this sample, this clone turned up once. V usage is TRBV7-6 and J usage is TRBJ1-2, with a tentative D call TRBD1 (5 bases). The CDR3 is 15 amino acids. Germline loops: CDR1 SGHVS, CDR2 FNYEAQ. V lost 5 bases and J lost 4, with 17 bases in between. CDR3 sequence (DNA): TGTGCCAGCAGCCCGGGGGAGCCGCTTCTCTATGGCTACACCTTC. It translates to CASSPGEPLLYGYTF.

This chain uses TRBV5-1 with TRBJ2-5, with D possibly matching TRBD1 (6 bases). The V gene lost 2 bases and the J gene lost 4 bases, with 18 bases spanning the gap. Germline values: CDR1 SGHRS, CDR2 YFSETQ. This CDR3 comprises 16 residues. As DNA, the CDR3 is TGCGCCAGCAGCTTACCAATCCGGGACAACGGAGAGACCCAGTACTTC. It encodes CASSLPIRDNGETQYF.

V usage is TRBV29-1 and J usage is TRBJ2-7, with D perhaps matching TRBD1 (6 bases). The length of the CDR3 is 12 residues. V lost 2 bases and J 6 bases, leaving 11 bases between the germline ends. Germline loops: CDR1 SQVTM, CDR2 ANQGSEA. CDR3 DNA: TGCAGCGTTGAAAACAGGGTTGGCGAGCAGTACTTC. This sequence encodes CSVENRVGEQYF.

In nucleotides, the CDR3 is TGTGCCAGCAGGGATTGGCGGCAGGAAACAGATACGCAGTATTTT. Protein sequence: CASRDWRQETDTQYF. The chain combines TRBV28 with TRBJ2-3, with D hard to call. The CDR3 consists of 15 residues. The V end lost 6 bases, the J end lost 3 bases, and 16 bases lay between the germline ends. Germline V lookup: CDR1 MDHEN, CDR2 SYDVKM.